These 16 T cell receptor beta chains were all obtained from the same sample, sequenced in a study of T cell responses to AZD1222 COVID-19 vaccine. Libraries were prepared by immunoSEQ multiplex PCR; TCRdb keeps only in-frame clonotypes and omits some of them. The data hold 150,000 to 200,000 clones, with 94% observed a single time. Specimen: peripheral blood, collected on day 0 of AZD1222 vaccination. Receptor source: an adult in good health.

The chain joins TRBV28 to TRBJ1-5; D is perhaps TRBD1 (5 bases). CDR1 and CDR2 from the germline V gene are MDHEN and SYDVKM. V was shortened by 5 bases and J by 2 bases, with 16 bases between the two germline ends. The CDR3 is made up of 16 amino acids. CDR3 region: CASSPPKGTGNQPQHF. Written as DNA, the CDR3 is TGTGCCAGCAGTCCCCCAAAGGGGACGGGCAATCAGCCCCAGCATTTT. Supplemented by reference TRBV28 and TRBJ1-5, the full variable domain reads DVKVTQSSRYLVKRTGEKVFLECVQDMDHENMFWYRQDPGLGLRLIYFSYDVKMKEKGDIPEGYSVSREKKERFSLILESASTNQTSMYLCASSPPKGTGNQPQHFGDGTRLSIL.

This chain links TRBV10-3 with TRBJ2-3, with 7 positions matching TRBD1. V was pared by 3 bases and J by 1 base, with 1 base of the junction left unmatched. The germline gives CDR1 ENHRY, CDR2 SYGVKD. The CDR3 extends over 14 amino acids. CDR3 sequence: CAISDDRGTDTQYF. CDR3 nucleotide sequence: TGTGCCATCAGTGATGACAGGGGCACAGATACGCAGTATTTT.

The V and J genes are TRBV30 and TRBJ1-5, with D perhaps TRBD1 (5 bases). Trimming shortened V by 0 bases and J by 0 bases, and 15 bases separated the two germline ends. This CDR3 contains 17 residues. Germline V gene lookup returns CDR1 GTSNPN and CDR2 SVGIG (reference sequence). This CDR3 reads CAWSVGAGANSNQPQHF. CDR3 sequence (DNA): TGTGCCTGGAGTGTAGGGGCCGGGGCTAATAGCAATCAGCCCCAGCATTTT.

Concerning this clone itself: At the DNA level, this CDR3 is encoded by other sequences in the same sample as well. The CDR3 region has the DNA TGTGCCAGCAGGTCGCGGGAGGTAGCCTACGAGCAGTACTTC. Encoded protein: CASRSREVAYEQYF. The chain carries TRBV28 and TRBJ2-7, with TRBD2 matching 8 bases. The CDR3 is 14 residues long. V dropped 6 bases and J dropped 2; count of bases not matched to a gene: 6. Germline lookup yields CDR1 MDHEN and CDR2 SYDVKM.

In DNA form, the CDR3 reads TGTGCCAGCACGGGGTATCGGGAGGGTGAGCAGTTCTTC. Its protein product is CASTGYREGEQFF. The rearrangement uses TRBV2 and TRBJ2-1; 8 bases are a match to TRBD2. The J segment lost 9 bases and the V segment lost 7 bases, leaving 8 bases of the junction unmatched. Germline loops: CDR1 SNHLY, CDR2 FYNNEI. This CDR3 region has 13 residues.

The chain has TRBV4-1 and TRBJ2-7, with TRBD2 matching 13 bases. Germline V gives CDR1 MGHRA, CDR2 YSYEKL. This CDR3 region has 15 residues. V was pared by 4 bases and J by 4 bases, with 4 bases of the junction left unmatched. The CDR3 coding sequence is TGCGCCAGCAGCCTTGGACTAGCGGGAGTATACGAGCAGTACTTC. Protein: CASSLGLAGVYEQYF.

J is TRBJ1-2 and V is TRBV5-5, with D hard to call. Germline V gene sequence: CDR1 SGHKS, CDR2 YYEKEE (reference sequence). Trimming took 4 bases from V and 5 from J, leaving 15 bases between them. The CDR3 runs to 14 residues. The CDR3 here is CASSLGKAAYGYTF. In DNA form, the CDR3 reads TGTGCCAGCAGCCTGGGAAAAGCAGCTTATGGCTACACCTTC.

This rearrangement joins TRBV29-1 to TRBJ2-7, with D perhaps TRBD1 (6 bases). Germline V gene data show CDR1 as SQVTM and CDR2 as ANQGSEA. The CDR3 loop spans 13 amino acids. Trimming took off 6 bases at V and 2 bases at J, with 14 bases between the two ends. The CDR3 DNA follows: TGCAGCGTCCCTGGAGGACAGACCTACGAGCAGTACTTC. Protein sequence: CSVPGGQTYEQYF.

The rearrangement joins TRBV6-5 to TRBJ2-2; D possibly corresponds to TRBD2 (5 bases). V dropped 2 bases and J dropped 5 bases, with 9 bases sitting between them. Germline values: CDR1 MNHEY, CDR2 SVGAGI. CDR3 length: 14 amino acids. The CDR3 DNA sequence: TGTGCCAGCAGTTACGAAGCGGTAACCGGGGAGCTGTTTTTT. This translates into CASSYEAVTGELFF.

The chain employs TRBV27 and TRBJ2-5; D gene unclear. V lost 10 bases and J 4 bases, leaving 16 bases between the germline ends. The germline V gene has CDR1 MNHEY and CDR2 SMNVEV (reference sequence). This CDR3 comprises 13 residues. CDR3 nucleotide sequence: TGTGCCACCTCCCTAGAGTATGGAGAGACCCAGTACTTC. Protein sequence: CATSLEYGETQYF.

This chain connects TRBV6-1 to TRBJ1-2; D remains ambiguous. Germline-derived CDR1 and CDR2 are MNHNS and SASEGT. V was trimmed by 2 bases and J by 4 bases, leaving 8 bases between them. This CDR3 spans 13 amino acids. Here the CDR3 reads CASSERLPYGYTF. Written as DNA, the CDR3 is TGTGCCAGCAGTGAACGACTCCCCTATGGCTACACCTTC.

The chain carries TRBV5-1 and TRBJ1-1; D is uncertain. The CDR3 length is 14 residues. CDR1 and CDR2 from the germline V gene are SGHRS and YFSETQ. Trimming left V 2 bases short and J 1 base short, with 9 bases between. The CDR3 DNA follows: TGCGCCAGCAGCTTCAAGGGATCGAACACTGAAGCTTTCTTT. Translated: CASSFKGSNTEAFF.

This clone occurred once. The chain carries TRBV28 and TRBJ1-2; D is uncertain. CDR3 length equals 15 residues. Trimming took 6 bases from V and 4 from J, leaving 18 bases between them. Germline V gene sequence: CDR1 MDHEN, CDR2 SYDVKM. CDR3 bases: TGTGCCAGCAGGACTCCCAGGTCGGGTCTCTATGGCTACACCTTC. It specifies CASRTPRSGLYGYTF.

The chain combines TRBV30 with TRBJ1-4; D unclear. The CDR3 totals 12 residues. V was shortened by 4 bases and J by 4 bases, with 7 bases between the two germline ends. The germline V gene has CDR1 GTSNPN and CDR2 SVGIG (reference sequence). The DNA for the CDR3 is TGTGCCTGGACGCGTTATAATGAAAAACTGTTTTTT. Amino acid sequence: CAWTRYNEKLFF.

The J gene is TRBJ2-1, the V gene TRBV7-9, with TRBD2 matching 9 bases. This CDR3 has 17 residues. Germline V CDR1 and CDR2: SEHNR, FQNEAQ (reference sequence). The CDR3 is CASGPLFISGSLDEQFF. The CDR3 DNA reads TGTGCTAGCGGTCCCCTTTTCATTAGCGGGAGTCTAGATGAGCAGTTCTTC.

The chain recombines TRBV27 with TRBJ1-5, with a possible D match to TRBD1 (5 bases). Trimming took off 6 bases at V and 4 bases at J, with 10 bases between the two ends. Germline-derived CDR1 and CDR2 are MNHEY and SMNVEV (reference sequence). The CDR3 is made up of 13 amino acids. The CDR3 DNA follows: TGTGCCAGCAGCGGGGGGATTAATCAGCCCCAGCATTTT. Its protein product is CASSGGINQPQHF.